This T cell receptor beta chain appears in the sequencing data of a study of blood T cell repertoires in COVID-19 (dated by TCRdb to 2018 to 2021). Background for the entire study: Collaborator samples came from the United States, Italy and Spain and covered acute and convalescent phases of COVID-19. The material from the prospective study consisted of cDNA or gDNA derived from T cells, B-cell-depleted T cells, or PBMCs. Subjects who had been exposed to COVID-19, were actively infected with it, or had recovered from it provided the deeply sampled blood TCRbeta repertoires that made up the dataset. A freely available public database, intended as a resource for researchers studying the immune response to SARS-CoV-2, is where the repertoires were released. Samples were obtained from the ongoing ImmuneRACE study (first 160 participants) and from about 1,300 subjects provided by 6 global collaborators. Sample metadata almost always included a de-identified subject ID, COVID-19 status, age in years and sex. Where HLA class I and class II types were available, the types were taken from metadata supplied by the sample provider, not from assay-based typing. Findings and caveats that apply to the study as a whole: The quantity of clinical and demographic metadata differed by source and by participant and was supplied without curation.

Concerning this clone: Its cognate antigen has yet to be identified. No per-base quality is available; no much larger clone lies one base away.

The CDR3 spans 15 residues, from the cysteine through the phenylalanine. The CDR3 DNA has 45 bases and is translated from base 1. Based on the germline V gene (reference sequence), the CDR1 and CDR2 sequences are WNHNN and SYGVQD. V is pruned by 4 bases and J by 5 bases, leaving 10 bases of the junction without a gene match. Each collaborating institution followed its own protocols to collect whole blood in K2EDTA tubes. For TCRbeta analysis, collaborator samples were shipped as frozen whole blood, as isolated PBMCs, or as DNA extracted from either sample type. The immunoSEQ Assay, a bias-controlled multiplex PCR, was used to amplify TCRbeta CDR3 regions from genomic DNA. In the paper's pipeline: Within the assay, amplification of reference gene primers was used to estimate how many nucleated cells each sample contained. Sequence reads were collapsed and filtered to measure the absolute abundance of every unique TCRbeta CDR3 rearrangement. For each sample, productive Simpson clonality was calculated as the square root of Simpson's diversity index across productive rearrangements. This immuneACCESS table, as held by TCRdb, lists in-frame sequences with V and J called but not all clones. Of the missing ones, under half trace to an unresolved V gene in checked studies; the others have no known cause. The D gene and trimming were derived from the DNA, and the V and J assignments and clone size from that table. The sample records over 100,000 clones, 84% of which are singletons. Less than 8% of the sample comes from the top ten.

This receptor was taken from a woman aged 45-59 years with acute or convalescent COVID-19. Sequencing used peripheral blood. The sequence is built from TRBV10-1 and TRBJ2-5; 7 central bases correspond to TRBD1. The DNA is as follows: TGCGCCAGCAGTGTCGGAACAGGGGTCGGGGAGACCCAGTACTTC. Its protein product is CASSVGTGVGETQYF.